Listed below are T cell receptor beta chains from one sample, sequenced in a study of STAT3 mutations in large granular lymphocyte leukemia. Here immunoSEQ multiplex PCR was the method, and the copy in TCRdb shows in-frame clones only, minus some. The data contain roughly 40,000 clones, 88% of them singletons. The sample taken for sequencing was PBMCs. Every receptor here comes from a human donor with T large granular lymphocyte leukemia. Some clones in this sample may be carry-over from other donors' samples. CDR3s include the opening cysteine and the closing phenylalanine or tryptophan. The D gene is left open where the match is weak. Not every row has a clone size; where given, it reads once, few, many or a size class.

abundance: .
j_gene: TRBJ2-3
v_gene: TRBV29-1
d_gene: TRBD2
CDR3nt: TGCAGCGTTGGCGGGGGATGGTCAGATACGCAGTATTTT
CDR3aa: CSVGGGWSDTQYF

abundance: .
j_gene: TRBJ2-6
v_gene: TRBV23-1
d_gene: .
CDR3nt: TGCGCCAGCCGCCCAGGGACTTGGGGGGCCAACGTCCTGACTTTC
CDR3aa: CASRPGTWGANVLTF

abundance: .
j_gene: TRBJ1-1
v_gene: TRBV27
d_gene: .
CDR3nt: TGTGCCAGCAGTTTAGGCACCAACACTGAAGCTTTCTTT
CDR3aa: CASSLGTNTEAFF

abundance: .
j_gene: TRBJ1-5
v_gene: TRBV7-2
d_gene: .
CDR3nt: TGTGCCAGCAGCCAACAGGGTGGCAATCAGCCCCAGCATTTT
CDR3aa: CASSQQGGNQPQHF

abundance: .
j_gene: TRBJ2-5
v_gene: TRBV11-2
d_gene: TRBD2
CDR3nt: TGTGCCAGCAGCTTAGTCAATCGCGGGGGATCACAAGAGACCCAGTACTTC
CDR3aa: CASSLVNRGGSQETQYF

abundance: .
j_gene: TRBJ1-5
v_gene: TRBV28
d_gene: .
CDR3nt: TGTGCCAGCAGTCGGGGAGGTAGCAATCAGCCCCAGCATTTT
CDR3aa: CASSRGGSNQPQHF

abundance: .
j_gene: TRBJ1-5
v_gene: TRBV11-2
d_gene: .
CDR3nt: TGTGCCAGCAGCTCTACAGATCAGCCCCAGCATTTT
CDR3aa: CASSSTDQPQHF

abundance: .
j_gene: TRBJ1-2
v_gene: TRBV29-1
d_gene: .
CDR3nt: TGCAGCGTTGAGGACGCCTATGGCTACACCTTC
CDR3aa: CSVEDAYGYTF

abundance: once
j_gene: TRBJ1-2
v_gene: TRBV5-1
d_gene: .
CDR3nt: TGCGCCAGCAGCTTGTTAGGCGCTCCGGAGGGCTACACCTTC
CDR3aa: CASSLLGAPEGYTF

abundance: .
j_gene: TRBJ1-2
v_gene: TRBV7-9
d_gene: .
CDR3nt: TGTGCCAGCAGATCGGTTCCAGGGTCCGGCTATGGCTACACCTTC
CDR3aa: CASRSVPGSGYGYTF

abundance: .
j_gene: TRBJ2-6
v_gene: TRBV5-1
d_gene: .
CDR3nt: TGCGCCAGCAGCTCGAAACAGAGCTCTGGGGCCAACGTCCTGACTTTC
CDR3aa: CASSSKQSSGANVLTF

abundance: .
j_gene: TRBJ2-2
v_gene: TRBV29-1
d_gene: TRBD1
CDR3nt: TGCAGCGTTGAAGCACAGGGGGTTCCCGGGGAGCTGTTTTTT
CDR3aa: CSVEAQGVPGELFF

abundance: .
j_gene: TRBJ2-5
v_gene: TRBV5-4
d_gene: TRBD2
CDR3nt: TGTGCCAGCAGCTTTAGCGGGGGACGACAAGAGACCCAGTACTTC
CDR3aa: CASSFSGGRQETQYF

abundance: .
j_gene: TRBJ1-3
v_gene: TRBV7-8
d_gene: TRBD1
CDR3nt: TGTGCCAGCAGCTTAGTCCGGACAGGTGGAAACACCATATATTTT
CDR3aa: CASSLVRTGGNTIYF

abundance: .
j_gene: TRBJ1-3
v_gene: TRBV25-1
d_gene: TRBD1
CDR3nt: TGTGCCAGCACTCCGGCCGGGACAGCGGGGCACACCATATATTTT
CDR3aa: CASTPAGTAGHTIYF

abundance: once
j_gene: TRBJ1-1
v_gene: TRBV5-4
d_gene: .
CDR3nt: TGTGCCAGCAGCCCGGACAGACAACAATTGAACACTGAAGCTTTCTTT
CDR3aa: CASSPDRQQLNTEAFF

abundance: .
j_gene: TRBJ2-3
v_gene: TRBV27
d_gene: TRBD1
CDR3nt: TGTGCCAGCAGTCTACGACAGGGTACAGGCACAGATACGCAGTATTTT
CDR3aa: CASSLRQGTGTDTQYF

abundance: .
j_gene: TRBJ1-2
v_gene: TRBV5-5
d_gene: .
CDR3nt: TGTGCCAGCAGCTTGGAGTTTCAGACGTCCGGTGACACCTTC
CDR3aa: CASSLEFQTSGDTF

abundance: .
j_gene: TRBJ2-7
v_gene: TRBV10-3
d_gene: .
CDR3nt: TGTGCCATCAGTGAGCCTGGACAGCTCGGCTCCTACGAGCAGTACTTC
CDR3aa: CAISEPGQLGSYEQYF

abundance: .
j_gene: TRBJ2-3
v_gene: TRBV6-1
d_gene: TRBD1
CDR3nt: TGTGCCAGCAGGAGACAGGGTAGTGCAGATACGCAGTATTTT
CDR3aa: CASRRQGSADTQYF

abundance: .
j_gene: TRBJ1-6
v_gene: TRBV18
d_gene: .
CDR3nt: TGTGCCAGCTCACCGCTGGACACAGGGTTTCGGGATTCACCCCTCCACTTT
CDR3aa: CASSPLDTGFRDSPLHF

abundance: .
j_gene: TRBJ2-7
v_gene: TRBV28
d_gene: .
CDR3nt: TGTGCCAGCAGTTTTGGCAGGAGGAACTACGAGCAGTACTTC
CDR3aa: CASSFGRRNYEQYF

abundance: few
j_gene: TRBJ1-5
v_gene: TRBV18
d_gene: TRBD1
CDR3nt: TGTGCCAGCTCACCGGGACAGGGGGTAGATCAGCCCCAGCATTTT
CDR3aa: CASSPGQGVDQPQHF

abundance: .
j_gene: TRBJ1-4
v_gene: TRBV15
d_gene: .
CDR3nt: TGTGCCACCAGCAGAGACAGGGTGGAAAAACTGTTTTTT
CDR3aa: CATSRDRVEKLFF

abundance: .
j_gene: TRBJ1-6
v_gene: TRBV6-6
d_gene: TRBD1
CDR3nt: TGTGCCAGCAGTCCCGGGACAGATAATTCACCCCTCCACTTT
CDR3aa: CASSPGTDNSPLHF

abundance: .
j_gene: TRBJ1-4
v_gene: TRBV5-1
d_gene: .
CDR3nt: TGCGCCAGCAGCTTTGGGCAGGGCCATACTAATGAAAAACTGTTTTTT
CDR3aa: CASSFGQGHTNEKLFF

abundance: .
j_gene: TRBJ2-6
v_gene: TRBV5-8
d_gene: .
CDR3nt: TGTGCCAGCAGCTTGCTGGATGCAGGACGAAACGTCCTGACTTTC
CDR3aa: CASSLLDAGRNVLTF

abundance: .
j_gene: TRBJ1-2
v_gene: TRBV7-6
d_gene: .
CDR3nt: TGTGCCAGCAGCCCAGCTGCGTCTTATGGCTACACCTTC
CDR3aa: CASSPAASYGYTF

abundance: few
j_gene: TRBJ1-4
v_gene: TRBV7-6
d_gene: .
CDR3nt: TGTGCCAGCAGCTTTGGGGCAACTAATGAAAAACTGTTTTTT
CDR3aa: CASSFGATNEKLFF

abundance: .
j_gene: TRBJ2-7
v_gene: TRBV10-2
d_gene: .
CDR3nt: TGCGCCAGCTCGGGACTTTTACACTACGAGCAGTACTTC
CDR3aa: CASSGLLHYEQYF

abundance: .
j_gene: TRBJ1-1
v_gene: TRBV28
d_gene: .
CDR3nt: TGTGCCAGCAGCCTGCTAGACAAGAACACTGAAGCTTTCTTT
CDR3aa: CASSLLDKNTEAFF

abundance: .
j_gene: TRBJ2-5
v_gene: TRBV18
d_gene: TRBD1
CDR3nt: TGTGCCAGCTCACCGGTGGGGACAGGGGTGCAAGAGACCCAGTACTTC
CDR3aa: CASSPVGTGVQETQYF

abundance: .
j_gene: TRBJ2-1
v_gene: TRBV4-3
d_gene: TRBD2
CDR3nt: TGCGCCAGCAGCCAAGCCAGCGGGGGGGCCAATGAGCAGTTCTTC
CDR3aa: CASSQASGGANEQFF

abundance: .
j_gene: TRBJ2-1
v_gene: TRBV5-1
d_gene: .
CDR3nt: TGCGCCAGCAGCTTGGGCGTCAATGAGCAGTTCTTC
CDR3aa: CASSLGVNEQFF

abundance: .
j_gene: TRBJ2-3
v_gene: TRBV13
d_gene: .
CDR3nt: TGTGCCAGCAGTCGGACTGGCGTCACGCAGTATTTT
CDR3aa: CASSRTGVTQYF